This record looks at one T cell receptor (beta chain) sequence and its context. Antigen unknown. This record comes from a study of T-cell memory formation after mild COVID-19. For the study at large: Across donors, TCR clusters were largely donor specific.

Sample barcodes and UMIs were carried by the TCR alpha and TCR beta cDNA libraries that 5'RACE generated with constant-segment primers. TCRdb called the 5' RACE reads again in MiXCR, with one record for every CDR3 protein. There are around 260,000 distinct CDR3 sequences in the sample; around 15% occur only once, and 22% lies in the top ten. With V trimmed by 4 bases and J by 5 bases, 5 bases remained unmatched. The CDR3 is 14 residues long. Germline lookup yields CDR1 SGHRS and CDR2 YFSETQ. Findings and caveats of the study: A second wave of clones peaked on day 37, and their SARS-CoV-2 specificity went unconfirmed. From day 15 to 85, contracting clones were balanced between CD4 and CD8, whereas later expanders leaned toward CD4+.

This sequence joins TRBV5-1 and TRBJ2-2; 7 bases align to TRBD1. This receptor was taken from a man aged 18 to 29 who had mild COVID-19 (a few samples of this study predate the infection). Cell type and time point are not known. The sample comprised PBMCs or a T cell subset sorted from them (not recorded which). As DNA, the CDR3 is TGCGCCAGCAGCCCGACAGGGTGGACCGGGGAGCTGTTTTTT. Amino acid sequence: CASSPTGWTGELFF.